A selection of T cell receptor beta chains follows, all from one sample in a study of T cell responses to AZD1222 COVID-19 vaccine. The data were produced by immunoSEQ multiplex PCR, yet TCRdb's version contains in-frame clones alone and is incomplete. The sample gives about 150,000 clones, more than 85% of which show up once; about 1.6% is in the top ten. Material: peripheral blood, obtained 28 days after the second AZD1222 dose. The source is an adult who received the AZD1222 COVID-19 vaccine. Both conserved end residues are part of each CDR3. The D gene is left open where the match is weak. The size of a clone is reported for some rows only, either as once, few or many, or as a class for expanded clones.

once	TRBD1	TRBV4-1	TRBJ1-3	TGCGCCAGCAGCCAAGAACTCTGGACAGGCAGCTCTGGAAACACCATATATTTT	CASSQELWTGSSGNTIYF
.	.	TRBV14	TRBJ1-2	TGTGCCAGCAGCCAAGAAGGACCTGGCTACACCTTC	CASSQEGPGYTF
.	.	TRBV5-1	TRBJ1-2	TGCGCCAGCAGCGTTGGCGCGCCTAACTATGGCTACACCTTC	CASSVGAPNYGYTF
.	.	TRBV12-5	TRBJ2-2	TGTGCTAGTGGTTTGGTGGGACTGGAGGGGACCGGGGAGCTGTTTTTT	CASGLVGLEGTGELFF
.	.	TRBV28	TRBJ1-1	TGTGCCAGCAGTTTAGGGGCACACCGTGAAGCTTTCTTT	CASSLGAHREAFF
.	TRBD2	TRBV7-3	TRBJ2-1	TGTGCCAGCAGCCTCAGACTAGCGGGAGACAATGAGCAGTTCTTC	CASSLRLAGDNEQFF
.	TRBD2	TRBV5-4	TRBJ2-5	TGTGCCAGCAGCTTGGCCCGGGCTAGCGGGAGGGCCGGCGAGACCCAGTACTTC	CASSLARASGRAGETQYF
.	.	TRBV7-9	TRBJ1-1	TGTGCCAGCAGCTTAGGGACAGTGAACACTGAAGCTTTCTTT	CASSLGTVNTEAFF
.	.	TRBV3-1/TRBV3-2	TRBJ2-4	TGTGCCAGCAGCCCGTACTCAAGCGGCAAAAACATTCAGTACTTC	CASSPYSSGKNIQYF
.	.	TRBV7-2	TRBJ2-5	TGTGCCAGCAGCTTAGCAGGGTTGCGAGAGACCCAGTACTTC	CASSLAGLRETQYF
.	.	TRBV30	TRBJ2-7	TGTGCCTGGAGTCCCATGGCCTACGAGCAGTACTTC	CAWSPMAYEQYF
.	.	TRBV12-3/TRBV12-4	TRBJ2-5	TGTGCCAGCAGTCGACAGGAGAAGAAGATCCTAGACTTC	CASSRQEKKILDF
.	.	TRBV18	TRBJ2-1	TGTGCCAGCTCACTCTCAGATGAGCAGTTCTTC	CASSLSDEQFF
.	TRBD1	TRBV19	TRBJ1-1	TGTGCCAGTAGTAAACCAGGGGGGCGGAACACTGAAGCTTTCTTT	CASSKPGGRNTEAFF
.	.	TRBV4-2	TRBJ1-1	TGTGCCAGCAGCCAAGACTTATGGGCAGCAGAAGCTTTCTTT	CASSQDLWAAEAFF
.	.	TRBV10-1	TRBJ2-1	TGCGCCAGCAGTGAGAGGGGCGGCGAGAGCTCCTACAATGAGCAGTTCTTC	CASSERGGESSYNEQFF
.	.	TRBV27	TRBJ2-4	TGTGCCAGCGGCCTGCAGAGAAAAAACATTCAGTACTTC	CASGLQRKNIQYF
.	TRBD2	TRBV11-3	TRBJ2-1	TGTGCCAGCAGCTCTGGAGATTCTGGGACTAACAATGAGCAGTTCTTC	CASSSGDSGTNNEQFF
once	TRBD1	TRBV5-4	TRBJ1-5	TGTGCCAGCAGCTTGGGGGGACAGCAAGATCTGCCCCAGCATTTT	CASSLGGQQDLPQHF
.	.	TRBV11-2	TRBJ1-1	TGTGCCAGCAGCTTGGGAGTGAACACTGAAGCTTTCTTT	CASSLGVNTEAFF
.	.	TRBV10-1	TRBJ1-1	TGCGCCAGCAGTGAGGGGGGTCGCACTGAAGCTTTCTTT	CASSEGGRTEAFF
.	TRBD2	TRBV2	TRBJ2-7	TGTGCCAGCAGTGAAATGCGGGAGAGGATGGAGCAGTACTTC	CASSEMRERMEQYF
.	.	TRBV9	TRBJ1-1	TGTGCCAGCAGCGTACGGGGGGGAACCACTGAAGCTTTCTTT	CASSVRGGTTEAFF
.	.	TRBV4-1	TRBJ1-3	TGCGCCAGCAGCACAGTTGGAAACACCATATATTTT	CASSTVGNTIYF
.	TRBD2	TRBV10-2	TRBJ2-1	TGCGCCAGCAACAAGGGACTAGCGGGATATACCAGTGGGGATGAGCAGTTCTTC	CASNKGLAGYTSGDEQFF
few	.	TRBV2	TRBJ1-5	TGTGCCAGCAGGGCCATGGGTCAGCCCCAGCATTTT	CASRAMGQPQHF
few	.	TRBV6-5	TRBJ1-1	TGTGCCAGCAGGGGGGGTCAGGGGCGGTCTGAAGCTTTCTTT	CASRGGQGRSEAFF
.	.	TRBV7-9	TRBJ1-5	TGTGCCAGCAGCTTAGGGGGTATCGGCAATCAGCCCCAGCATTTT	CASSLGGIGNQPQHF
.	.	TRBV14	TRBJ2-2	TGTGCCAGCAGCGAACAGGGAGTAAACACCGGGGAGCTGTTTTTT	CASSEQGVNTGELFF
few	.	TRBV6-4	TRBJ1-6	TGTGCCAGCAGGCAGGATTATAATTCACCCCTCCACTTT	CASRQDYNSPLHF
.	TRBD1	TRBV6-5	TRBJ1-5	TGTGCCAGCAGCCCAGGGGGGGGTCAGCCCCAGCATTTT	CASSPGGGQPQHF
.	.	TRBV14	TRBJ2-5	TGTGCCAGCAGCCAAAACAGGGCCCAAGAGACCCAGTACTTC	CASSQNRAQETQYF
.	.	TRBV30	TRBJ1-3	TGTGCCTGGAGTGTAGCTGTAAACACCATATATTTT	CAWSVAVNTIYF
.	.	TRBV4-1	TRBJ1-1	TGCGCCAGCAGCCAAGAAGGGGGGCTCAACACTGAAGCTTTCTTT	CASSQEGGLNTEAFF
.	.	TRBV7-8	TRBJ1-2	TGTGCCAGCAGCCCGGGGGGAATCTGGGGCTACACCTTC	CASSPGGIWGYTF
.	.	TRBV2	TRBJ2-1	TGTGCGTCCGGGACTGAAAGCTACAATGAGCAGTTCTTC	CASGTESYNEQFF
once	.	TRBV7-3	TRBJ1-4	TGTGCCAGCAGCCCGACAGTGGGGGGTGAAAAACTGTTTTTT	CASSPTVGGEKLFF
.	TRBD1	TRBV7-9	TRBJ2-1	TGTGCCAGCAGCTCCGGGACAGGGTCGATTGAGCAGTTCTTC	CASSSGTGSIEQFF
.	.	TRBV6-5	TRBJ1-2	TGTGCCAGCAGTTACTCGAAAGTTGGGGGGGACTATGGCTACACCTTC	CASSYSKVGGDYGYTF
.	.	TRBV7-8	TRBJ2-7	TGTGCCAGCAAGAAAAGGGGGGGCTACGAGCAGTACTTC	CASKKRGGYEQYF